This TCR beta chain appears in the sequencing data of a study of blood T cell repertoires in COVID-19. The overall study: Sample material is recorded as cDNA or gDNA derived from T cells, B-cell-depleted T cells, or PBMCs.

Some clones are missing from TCRdb's copy, which holds only in-frame ones; the method was immunoSEQ multiplex PCR. Among roughly 260,000 clones listed, 86% were seen once. V lost 4 bases and J 4 bases, leaving 16 bases between the germline ends. Per germline, CDR1 LGHDT and CDR2 YNNKEL (reference sequence). The length of the CDR3 is 15 residues. Assignment of participants to cohorts was predicated upon participant-reported clinical history. The chain joins TRBV3-1 (or the pseudogene TRBV3-2) to TRBJ1-2; D is undetermined. The specimen sequenced was PBMCs or T cells enriched from blood (not recorded which). The sequence was obtained from a young woman who had recovered from COVID-19. CDR3 sequence reads: CASSPPREGPYGYTF. The CDR3 nucleotides read TGTGCCAGCAGCCCCCCGAGGGAGGGTCCCTATGGCTACACCTTC.